This entry lists 26 T cell receptor beta chains sequenced from one sample in a study of cytotoxic CD8 clonotypes in ibrutinib-treated CLL. TCRdb keeps only in-frame clones here, not all; method: immunoSEQ multiplex PCR. The sample contains 110,000 or so clones, 58% of which appear only once. The material sequenced was PBMCs, taken after 24 months of ibrutinib treatment. Receptors were obtained from a human donor with chronic lymphocytic leukemia.

V usage is TRBV4-1 and J usage is TRBJ2-2; 9 bases line up with TRBD1. V was pared by 1 base and J by 6 bases, with 15 bases of the junction left unmatched. Germline CDR1 reads MGHRA; CDR2 reads YSYEKL. The CDR3 sequence is 19 residues long. The CDR3 is CASSQGRGIQGAGAGELFF. Here the CDR3 DNA reads TGCGCCAGCAGCCAAGGACGGGGGATACAGGGGGCCGGGGCCGGGGAGCTGTTTTTT.

The chain carries TRBV5-1 and TRBJ1-1; D perhaps matches TRBD1 (6 bases). The CDR3 runs 14 residues. Germline loops: CDR1 SGHRS, CDR2 YFSETQ. The V and J ends lost 6 bases and 4 bases respectively, with 16 bases between them. CDR3 in DNA: TGCGCCAGCACCCAGGCGGGGGCTGGCACTGAAGCTTTCTTT. It is translated as CASTQAGAGTEAFF.

The chain joins TRBV15 to TRBJ2-7; D uncertain. Looked up from germline, CDR1 is LNHNV and CDR2 is YYDKDF (reference sequence). CDR3 size: 12 residues. V was trimmed by 5 bases and J by 1 base, leaving 6 bases between them. CDR3: CATSLPSYEQYF. Written as DNA, the CDR3 is TGTGCCACCAGCCTTCCGTCCTACGAGCAGTACTTC. Based on the CDR3 plus reference TRBV15 and TRBJ2-7, the full variable domain is DAMVIQNPRYQVTQFGKPVTLSCSQTLNHNVMYWYQQKSSQAPKLLFHYYDKDFNNEADTPDNFQSRRPNTSFCFLDIRSPGLGDTAMYLCATSLPSYEQYFGPGTRLTVT.

This clone occurred a few times. The rearrangement links TRBV4-2 to TRBJ2-3; 10 bases align to TRBD2. There are 20 residues in the CDR3. From germline, CDR1 is LGHNA and CDR2 YNFKEQ. Unmatched junction bases numbered 24, after V lost 4 bases and J lost 8 bases. The CDR3 sequence: CASSPIAGGTNHRWTPTQYF. The CDR3 nucleotides are TGTGCCAGCAGCCCCATAGCGGGGGGAACCAATCATAGATGGACCCCTACGCAGTATTTT.

The chain recombines TRBV2 with TRBJ2-7; 16 bases match TRBD2. CDR1 is SNHLY and CDR2 is FYNNEI in the germline V gene. Trimming took 5 bases from V and 4 from J; bases not matched to a gene: 11. This CDR3 has 18 amino acids. The CDR3 spells CASSIGTSGGAGAYEQYF. As DNA, the CDR3 is TGTGCCAGCAGTATCGGGACTAGCGGGGGGGCAGGGGCTTACGAGCAGTACTTC.

This chain uses TRBV30 with TRBJ2-7; TRBD2 is a possible D gene (7 bases). Trimming removed 0 bases from V and 3 bases from J, with 12 bases in between. The germline CDR1 and CDR2 sequences are GTSNPN and SVGIG (reference sequence). The CDR3 sequence is 14 residues long. Written as DNA, the CDR3 is TGTGCCTGGAGTGTACAGGGAGGGAACTACGAGCAGTACTTC. Protein: CAWSVQGGNYEQYF. The full variable domain, in which reference TRBV30 and TRBJ2-7 provide the parts outside the CDR3, is SQTIHQWPATLVQPVGSPLSLECTVEGTSNPNLYWYRQAAGRGLQLLFYSVGIGQISSEVPQNLSASRPQDRQFILSSKKLLLSDSGFYLCAWSVQGGNYEQYFGPGTRLTVT.

V usage is TRBV14 and J usage is TRBJ2-3; TRBD2 matches at 8 bases. J was trimmed by 2 bases and V by 4 bases; bases with no gene match: 5. Germline V gene sequence: CDR1 SGHDN, CDR2 FVKESK. CDR3 length: 15 residues. The CDR3 DNA follows: TGTGCCAGCAGCCCTTGGGGACTAGACACAGATACGCAGTATTTT. It is translated as CASSPWGLDTDTQYF.

This clone appeared once. The chain couples TRBV28 to TRBJ2-3, with D uncertain. V lost 3 bases, J lost 2 bases, and 18 bases lay in between. The CDR3 has 17 residues. Germline values: CDR1 MDHEN, CDR2 SYDVKM. Written as DNA, the CDR3 is TGTGCCAGCAGTTTCCCCCCGACAATTACGTACACAGATACGCAGTATTTT. Translated: CASSFPPTITYTDTQYF. The entire variable domain, with the rest obtained from reference TRBV28 and TRBJ2-3, is as follows: DVKVTQSSRYLVKRTGEKVFLECVQDMDHENMFWYRQDPGLGLRLIYFSYDVKMKEKGDIPEGYSVSREKKERFSLILESASTNQTSMYLCASSFPPTITYTDTQYFGPGTRLTVL.

This chain uses TRBV10-2 with TRBJ1-2; D remains unclear. The ends were cut back, 3 bases at V and 2 bases at J, with 7 bases in the middle. The germline V gene encodes CDR1 WSHSY and CDR2 SAAADI. The length of the CDR3 is 13 residues. CDR3 in amino acids: CASSEGGNYGYTF. Here the CDR3 DNA reads TGCGCCAGCAGTGAAGGCGGGAACTATGGCTACACCTTC.

The genes are TRBV28 and TRBJ2-7; a possible D gene is TRBD1 (5 bases). The germline gives CDR1 MDHEN, CDR2 SYDVKM. Between the trimmed V and J ends, which lost 3 bases and 4 bases, there was a span of 10 bases. The CDR3 totals 13 residues. The CDR3 is CASSFSGPYEQYF. The CDR3 DNA sequence: TGTGCCAGCAGTTTTTCAGGGCCGTACGAGCAGTACTTC.

The CDR3 bases are TGCAGCGTTGTAGACAGATACAATGAGCAGTTCTTC. Translation: CSVVDRYNEQFF. The chain employs TRBV29-1 and TRBJ2-1, with a possible D match to TRBD1 (5 bases). Deletions cut 4 bases from V and 4 bases from J, with 8 bases between. Germline values: CDR1 SQVTM, CDR2 ANQGSEA. The CDR3 totals 12 residues.

Only a few counts were recorded for this clone. The gene calls are TRBV6-5 and TRBJ2-2, with 8 nucleotides matching TRBD1. CDR3 length: 15 amino acids. V trimming: 4 bases; J trimming: 4 bases; junction bases outside the gene matches: 5. Looked up from germline, CDR1 is MNHEY and CDR2 is SVGAGI. The CDR3 here is CASSSWTGTTGELFF. DNA of the CDR3: TGTGCCAGCAGTTCCTGGACAGGGACCACCGGGGAGCTGTTTTTT.

This chain uses TRBV7-2 with TRBJ2-5; the D gene could be TRBD1 or TRBD2 (5 bases each). The germline V gene has CDR1 SGHTA and CDR2 FQGNSA. Trimming removed 1 base from V and 2 bases from J, with 14 bases in between. The CDR3 consists of 16 residues. The CDR3 nucleotides are TGTGCCAGCAGCTTAGAAGCGGCGGCAGGGCAAGAGACCCAGTACTTC. It translates to CASSLEAAAGQETQYF.

V is TRBV6-1 and J is TRBJ2-5; 8 nucleotides align to TRBD2. V trimming: 5 bases; J trimming: 5 bases; junction bases outside the gene matches: 4. The CDR3 runs 13 residues. Germline assignment: CDR1 MNHNS and CDR2 SASEGT. The CDR3: CASSRGGGETQYF. Written as DNA, the CDR3 is TGTGCCAGCAGTCGGGGGGGAGGGGAGACCCAGTACTTC.

The chain employs TRBV7-2 and TRBJ2-7; 10 positions agree with TRBD1. The CDR3 loop spans 17 amino acids. After removal of 3 bases from V and 7 bases from J, the junction contained 15 bases not matched to a gene. Germline assignment: CDR1 SGHTA and CDR2 FQGNSA. CDR3 sequence: CASSFISTGQGSWEQYF. CDR3 sequence (DNA): TGTGCCAGCAGCTTCATCTCTACGGGACAGGGGAGTTGGGAGCAGTACTTC.

The genes are TRBV18 and TRBJ2-2; D call uncertain. V was trimmed by 1 base and J by 3 bases, leaving 6 bases between them. The germline gives CDR1 KGHSH, CDR2 LQKENI. The CDR3 runs to 14 residues. CDR3 sequence reads: CASSPRSDTGELFF. CDR3 nucleotide sequence: TGTGCCAGCTCACCACGGTCAGACACCGGGGAGCTGTTTTTT. The full variable domain, in which reference TRBV18 and TRBJ2-2 provide the parts outside the CDR3, is NAGVMQNPRHLVRRRGQEARLRCSPMKGHSHVYWYRQLPEEGLKFMVYLQKENIIDESGMPKERFSAEFPKEGPSILRIQQVVRGDSAAYFCASSPRSDTGELFFGEGSRLTVL.

The chain is built from TRBV18 and TRBJ1-5; 7 nucleotides line up with TRBD1. The junction had 9 bases not matched to a gene; V was cut back by 8 bases and J by 5 bases. Germline CDR1 KGHSH, CDR2 LQKENI. CDR3 length: 14 residues. The DNA for the CDR3 is TGTGCCAGCCCTCCCCGGACAGGATATCAGCCCCAGCATTTT. It codes for CASPPRTGYQPQHF.

In its sample, this clone was seen a few times. This chain links TRBV18 with TRBJ2-7; TRBD1 is a possible D gene (6 bases). V was trimmed by 3 bases and J by 9 bases, leaving 21 bases between them. Germline loops: CDR1 KGHSH, CDR2 LQKENI. The CDR3 contains 15 residues. DNA for the CDR3: TGTGCCAGCTCACCCGGACGAGACAGGTTAGCTGTGCAGTACTTC. It translates to CASSPGRDRLAVQYF.

The rearrangement links TRBV4-2 to TRBJ1-4; D call uncertain. This CDR3 contains 12 residues. Germline CDR1 and CDR2: LGHNA and YNFKEQ. V was shortened by 4 bases and J by 8 bases, with 8 bases between the two germline ends. CDR3 region: CASSPRGEKLFF. CDR3 coding DNA: TGTGCCAGCAGCCCCCGGGGAGAAAAACTGTTTTTT.

The chain joins TRBV28 to TRBJ1-4; no firm D call. The V gene lost 4 bases and the J gene lost 8 bases, with 20 bases spanning the gap. The germline V gene has CDR1 MDHEN and CDR2 SYDVKM. The CDR3 loop spans 16 amino acids. The CDR3 region has the DNA TGTGCCAGCAGTTCCAACGCACAGTCGTGGGGAGAAAAACTGTTTTTT. It specifies CASSSNAQSWGEKLFF.

Many counts were recorded for this clone. The V call is TRBV5-6, the J call TRBJ1-2; tentative D call: TRBD1 (6 bases). This CDR3 is 18 amino acids long. Germline-derived CDR1 and CDR2 are SGHDT and YYEEEE. Trimming left V 1 base short and J 6 bases short, with 25 bases between. The CDR3 spells CASSLSVMNRVSDHGYTF. CDR3 nucleotides: TGTGCCAGCAGCTTGTCTGTGATGAACAGGGTATCCGACCATGGCTACACCTTC.

The chain carries TRBV30 and TRBJ2-3; D is unresolved. The CDR3 is 15 residues long. Germline assignment: CDR1 GTSNPN and CDR2 SVGIG (reference sequence). V shed 4 bases and J shed 2 bases, with 16 bases lying between them. CDR3: CAWTSPRVLTDTQYF. In nucleotides, the CDR3 is TGTGCCTGGACCTCCCCCCGCGTACTCACAGATACGCAGTATTTT.

This clone came up a few times. Other nucleotide sequences in the sample specify the same CDR3. This chain links TRBV5-1 with TRBJ1-5; D call uncertain. Trimming cost V 1 base and J 0 bases, with 8 bases left between them. CDR3 length: 15 amino acids. Germline CDR1 and CDR2: SGHRS and YFSETQ. This CDR3 is CASSLTGLSNQPQHF. In DNA form, the CDR3 reads TGCGCCAGCAGCTTGACGGGTCTTAGCAATCAGCCCCAGCATTTT. The whole variable domain, remainder taken from reference TRBV5-1 and TRBJ1-5, is KAGVTQTPRYLIKTRGQQVTLSCSPISGHRSVSWYQQTPGQGLQFLFEYFSETQRNKGNFPGRFSGRQFSNSRSEMNVSTLELGDSALYLCASSLTGLSNQPQHFGDGTRLSIL.

This chain connects TRBV5-8 to TRBJ1-2; TRBD1 matches 9 bases. This CDR3 has 15 amino acids. CDR1 and CDR2 (germline): SGHTS, YDEGEE. The ends lost 4 bases at V and 6 bases at J; junction bases unmatched: 10. The CDR3 loop is CASSPGTGQAHGYTF. The CDR3 nucleotides read TGTGCCAGCAGCCCCGGGACAGGGCAGGCGCATGGCTACACCTTC.

This chain joins TRBV9 and TRBJ1-1; possibly TRBD1 for D (5 bases). Germline loops: CDR1 SGDLS, CDR2 YYNGEE. Trimming took off 4 bases at V and 4 bases at J, with 17 bases between the two ends. The CDR3 sequence is 15 residues long. The CDR3 protein is CASSPHQGQGTEAFF. For the CDR3, the DNA is TGTGCCAGCAGCCCCCACCAGGGTCAAGGCACTGAAGCTTTCTTT.

The chain joins TRBV10-1 to TRBJ2-3; TRBD2 aligns across 15 bases. The CDR3 is 15 amino acids. Trimming removed 6 bases from V and 4 bases from J; junction bases left unmatched: 2. The germline V gene encodes CDR1 WNHNN and CDR2 SYGVQD (reference sequence). The CDR3 region has the DNA TGCGCCAGCAGCCGGACTAGCGGGGGGGCAGATACGCAGTATTTT. This gives the protein CASSRTSGGADTQYF.